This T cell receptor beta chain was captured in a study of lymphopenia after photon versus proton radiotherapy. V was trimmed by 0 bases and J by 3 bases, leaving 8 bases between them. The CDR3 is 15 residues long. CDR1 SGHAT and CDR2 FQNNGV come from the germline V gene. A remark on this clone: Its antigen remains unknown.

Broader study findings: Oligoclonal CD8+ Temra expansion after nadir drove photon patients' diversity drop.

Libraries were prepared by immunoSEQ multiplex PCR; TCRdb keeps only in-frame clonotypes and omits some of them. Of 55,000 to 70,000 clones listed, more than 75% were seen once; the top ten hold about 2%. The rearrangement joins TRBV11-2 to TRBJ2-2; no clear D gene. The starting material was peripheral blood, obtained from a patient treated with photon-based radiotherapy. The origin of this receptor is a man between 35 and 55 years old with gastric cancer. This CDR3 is CASSLDTGYTGELFF. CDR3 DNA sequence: TGTGCCAGCAGCTTAGACACTGGATACACCGGGGAGCTGTTTTTT.